A single sample gave rise to the 10 T cell receptor beta chains below, sequenced in a study of cytomegalovirus exposure and HLA in healthy donors (dated by TCRdb to 2015 to 2018). Library method: the immunoSEQ multiplex PCR assay. TCRdb took over this immuneACCESS table, retaining in-frame rearrangements with V and J assigned. Such tables are incomplete; in checked studies, under half of the missing clones stem from an unresolved V gene, and the remainder is unexplained. The sample has over 60,000 clones on record, around 96% of them singletons. The biggest ten clones account for around 4.5% of the sample. Sequenced sample: PBMCs. The receptor set was obtained from a man younger than 30 in good health and CMV-seropositive.

The V and J genes are TRBV28 and TRBJ1-2; tentative D call: TRBD1 (5 bases). Looked up from germline, CDR1 is MDHEN and CDR2 is SYDVKM. V lost 7 bases, J lost 5 bases, and 17 bases lay in between. The CDR3 runs to 14 residues. CDR3 DNA sequence: TGTGCCAGCACCCCAGATTGGGGCCTTTATGGCTACACCTTC. Translated: CASTPDWGLYGYTF.

This rearrangement joins TRBV6-1 to TRBJ1-5; unclear D gene. Trimming took off 3 bases at V and 0 bases at J, with 6 bases between the two ends. The length of the CDR3 is 14 residues. CDR1 is MNHNS, CDR2 SASEGT, per germline. DNA of the CDR3: TGTGCCAGCAGTGACGCGTATAGCAATCAGCCCCAGCATTTT. This translates into CASSDAYSNQPQHF.

The V gene is TRBV18, the J gene TRBJ1-4; TRBD1 might be the D (6 bases). Germline CDR1 reads KGHSH; CDR2 reads LQKENI. The CDR3 runs to 16 residues. V lost 0 bases and J lost 8, with 16 bases in between. The CDR3 spells CASSPPNQGKGEKLFF. The CDR3 DNA sequence: TGTGCCAGCTCACCACCGAATCAGGGGAAAGGCGAAAAACTGTTTTTT.

The chain carries TRBV19 and TRBJ1-5; no clear D. The V gene's germline CDR1 is LNHDA and CDR2 SQIVND (reference sequence). CDR3 length: 16 amino acids. The V gene lost 2 bases and the J gene lost 6 bases, with 17 bases spanning the gap. CDR3 DNA sequence: TGTGCCAGTAGTATAAGGTTCGGACTGGGCGGTCAGCCCCAGCATTTT. It yields the protein CASSIRFGLGGQPQHF.

This chain links TRBV4-3 with TRBJ1-2; 7 bases agree with TRBD1. CDR3 length equals 17 residues. Germline CDR1 is LGHNA and CDR2 is YSLEER. J lost 2 bases, V lost 2 bases, and 11 bases had no gene match. Here the CDR3 reads CASSQQYRGETNYGYTF. As DNA, the CDR3 is TGCGCCAGCAGCCAACAATACAGGGGCGAAACCAACTATGGCTACACCTTC.

The V and J genes are TRBV9 and TRBJ2-2; 7 bases are shared with TRBD2. Trimming took 3 bases from V and 5 from J; bases not matched to a gene: 13. CDR1 and CDR2 from the germline V gene are SGDLS and YYNGEE. This CDR3 comprises 17 residues. CDR3 in amino acids: CASSERDGGRRTGELFF. The CDR3 region has the DNA TGTGCCAGCAGCGAGCGGGACGGAGGGCGACGGACCGGGGAGCTGTTTTTT.

The DNA of the CDR3 is TGCGCCAGCAGCTTGACTGCGGATGAGCAGTTCTTC. It yields the protein CASSLTADEQFF. The rearrangement joins TRBV5-1 to TRBJ2-1; D gene ambiguous. Trimming cost V 1 base and J 8 bases, with 7 bases left between them. The CDR3 totals 12 residues. Germline assignment: CDR1 SGHRS and CDR2 YFSETQ.

This clone was seen just once. This chain joins TRBV9 and TRBJ2-1; D not certain. In germline, CDR1 is SGDLS, CDR2 YYNGEE. CDR3 length: 15 residues. Trimming shortened V by 0 bases and J by 2 bases, and 9 bases separated the two germline ends. The CDR3: CASSVDGGAYNEQFF. DNA for the CDR3: TGTGCCAGCAGCGTAGACGGTGGAGCCTACAATGAGCAGTTCTTC.

The chain employs TRBV7-3 and TRBJ2-1; TRBD2 agrees at 11 bases. The V gene end was trimmed by 2 bases and the J gene end by 7 bases; junction bases not matched to a gene: 7. In germline, CDR1 is SGHTA, CDR2 FQGTGA. This CDR3 contains 16 residues. The CDR3 DNA follows: TGTGCCAGCAGCTTATGGGGACTAGCGGCGAAAAATGAGCAGTTCTTC. It codes for CASSLWGLAAKNEQFF.

The J gene is TRBJ1-2, the V gene TRBV9; no firm D call. The CDR3 is made up of 17 amino acids. Per the germline V gene, CDR1 is SGDLS and CDR2 is YYNGEE. Trimming removed 3 bases from V and 0 bases from J, with 18 bases in between. Here the CDR3 DNA reads TGTGCCAGCAGCGCGCATAAGGTCAGAGGGACTAACTATGGCTACACCTTC. Translated: CASSAHKVRGTNYGYTF.